These 12 T cell receptor beta chains originate from one sample sequenced in a study of post-analysis software for immune sequencing data. Which antigens these TCRs recognize remains unknown. Study observations and caveats: When patients were compared with controls, 4 or 5 TRBV segments were more frequent, TRBV5-6, TRBV5-1 and TRBV20-1 among them.

The library was made from cDNA and included unique molecular identifiers. TCRdb re-analysed the PCR reads in MiXCR, keeping a single row per CDR3 protein. The table has about 820,000 distinct CDR3 sequences, roughly half seen once; the top ten hold approximately 4.2%. The sequenced material came from blood. The receptors originated from a girl aged 10 to 17 with multiple sclerosis.

The V call is TRBV12-3 or TRBV12-4, the J call TRBJ2-3; D perhaps matches TRBD2 (7 bases). This CDR3 is 16 amino acids long. The germline V and J ends were trimmed by 5 bases and 6 bases, with 21 bases remaining between them. The CDR3 coding sequence is TGTGCCAGCAGTCCACGGGGGGCATACGATTTCGATACGCAGTATTTT. Translating it yields CASSPRGAYDFDTQYF.

The sample holds a few counts of this clonotype. The V and J genes are TRBV5-1 and TRBJ1-2; D remains unclear. From germline, CDR1 is SGHRS and CDR2 YFSETQ. The V end was cut by 0 bases, the J end by 4 bases, with 16 bases between. The CDR3 consists of 16 residues. CDR3 loop: CASSLGLQDYSYGYTF. The CDR3, as DNA: TGCGCCAGCAGCTTGGGTTTGCAGGACTACTCCTATGGCTACACCTTC.

This clonotype was observed once. The V gene is TRBV21-1, the J gene TRBJ1-2; the D segment call TRBD1 is taken from the table without a DNA check. TRBV21-1 is described as a pseudogene. This CDR3 has 15 amino acids. Here the CDR3 reads CATPDRVPILDGYTF. The DNA of the CDR3 is TGTGCCACCCCGGACAGGGTCCCCATACTGGATGGCTACACCTTC.

This chain links TRBV29-1 with TRBJ1-1, with D unresolved. CDR1 and CDR2 (germline): SQVTM, ANQGSEA. CDR3 length: 12 amino acids. V was trimmed by 6 bases and J by 4 bases, leaving 12 bases between them. CDR3 region: CSVEKGTTEAFF. For the CDR3, the DNA is TGCAGCGTAGAGAAGGGAACCACTGAAGCTTTCTTT.

In its sample, this clonotype was seen a few times. This sequence joins TRBV4-1 and TRBJ2-4; a possible D gene is TRBD2 (6 bases). Judging by the DNA end, TRBJ2-5 fits better; the J call may be wrong. Germline V CDR1 and CDR2: MGHRA, YSYEKL. The CDR3 runs 16 residues. CDR3 amino acids: CASSPGVAAPVETQYF. CDR3 bases: TGCGCCAGCAGCCCTGGGGTAGCGGCTCCAGTTGAGACCCAGTACTTC.

There are a few counts of this clonotype. The CDR3 reads CASRKKPGPRTLPYGEQYF. CDR3 bases: TGTGCCAGCAGGAAAAAGCCAGGGCCCAGGACCCTACCCTATGGCGAGCAGTACTTC. The chain has TRBV11-2 and TRBJ2-7; tentatively, D is TRBD1 (5 bases). The CDR3 has 19 amino acids. Between the trimmed V and J ends, which lost 6 bases and 6 bases, there was a span of 33 bases. Germline CDR1 is SGHAT and CDR2 is FQNNGV.

The gene calls are TRBV7-3 and TRBJ2-5; TRBD2 matches at 16 bases. Looked up from germline, CDR1 is SGHTA and CDR2 is FQGTGA. V lost 5 bases, J lost 5 bases, and 11 bases stayed unmatched. There are 18 residues in the CDR3. The CDR3 DNA is TGTGCCAGCAGCCCCAAGGGACTAGCGGGGGGGCTTCAGGAGACCCAGTACTTC. It specifies CASSPKGLAGGLQETQYF.

The chain is built from TRBV7-2 and TRBJ2-1, with 7 bases identical to TRBD1. This CDR3 contains 13 residues. Trimming at V came to 4 bases and at J to 4 bases, leaving 1 base not matched to a gene. Germline V gene data show CDR1 as SGHTA and CDR2 as FQGNSA. The CDR3 region has the DNA TGTGCCAGCAGCTGGGGACAGTACAATGAGCAGTTCTTC. This translates into CASSWGQYNEQFF.

The CDR3 nucleotides are TGTGCCAGCAGTTTGGAAGGGGGCAACGACGAGCAGTACTTC. This sequence encodes CASSLEGGNDEQYF. J is TRBJ2-5 and V is TRBV12-3 or TRBV12-4; 7 bases are shared with TRBD1. The better agreement between TRBJ2-7 and the DNA end casts doubt on the J call. The CDR3 runs to 14 residues.

The V and J genes are TRBV2 and TRBJ2-7; no clear D gene. Trimming removed 3 bases from V and 0 bases from J, with 12 bases in between. Germline CDR1 is SNHLY and CDR2 is FYNNEI. The CDR3 consists of 15 residues. CDR3 region: CASSESGGSSYEQYF. CDR3 in DNA: TGTGCCAGCAGTGAGTCGGGCGGAAGCTCCTACGAGCAGTACTTC.

V is TRBV4-1 and J is TRBJ2-3; D possibly uses TRBD1 or TRBD2 (5 bases each). The CDR3 has 14 amino acids. Germline CDR1 MGHRA, CDR2 YSYEKL. V was pared by 11 bases and J by 0 bases, with 15 bases between. The CDR3 bases are TGCGCCTCCGCACACTGGGACAGCACAGATACGCAGTATTTT. Encoded protein: CASAHWDSTDTQYF.

The chain employs TRBV4-1 and TRBJ1-2; no firm D call. Germline CDR1 is MGHRA and CDR2 is YSYEKL. The CDR3 extends over 15 amino acids. Trimming pared 0 bases from V and 4 bases from J, leaving 12 bases between. The CDR3 DNA reads TGCGCCAGCAGCCAAGATGACGGATATTTCTATGGCTACACCTTC. Protein: CASSQDDGYFYGYTF.